Given below is one T cell receptor (beta chain) in context. Per the study methods: Estimates of nucleated cell counts were drawn from the amplification of reference gene primers. Profiling relied on immunoSEQ multiplex PCR, and the TCRdb table lists in-frame clones only, not all of them. From that table come the V and J calls and clone size; the DNA was used to work out D and trimming. The table has about 270,000 clones, around 86% seen once. The data are from a study of blood T cell repertoires in COVID-19. The wider study: Samples taken during acute and convalescent COVID-19 were collected in the United States, Italy and Spain. Nucleic acid was either cDNA or gDNA, and it came from T cells, B-cell-depleted T cells, or PBMCs.

V lost 5 bases to trimming and J lost 8 bases; unmatched junction nucleotides: 4. From germline, CDR1 is MNHNS and CDR2 SASEGT. There are 13 residues in the CDR3. The sequenced sample consisted of peripheral blood. The V call is TRBV6-1, the J call TRBJ1-4; 8 bases match TRBD1. The sequence was collected from a man in his forties or fifties with acute or convalescent COVID-19. The CDR3 nucleotides read TGTGCCAGCAGTTGGACAGGGCCAGAAAAACTGTTTTTT. Encoded protein: CASSWTGPEKLFF.